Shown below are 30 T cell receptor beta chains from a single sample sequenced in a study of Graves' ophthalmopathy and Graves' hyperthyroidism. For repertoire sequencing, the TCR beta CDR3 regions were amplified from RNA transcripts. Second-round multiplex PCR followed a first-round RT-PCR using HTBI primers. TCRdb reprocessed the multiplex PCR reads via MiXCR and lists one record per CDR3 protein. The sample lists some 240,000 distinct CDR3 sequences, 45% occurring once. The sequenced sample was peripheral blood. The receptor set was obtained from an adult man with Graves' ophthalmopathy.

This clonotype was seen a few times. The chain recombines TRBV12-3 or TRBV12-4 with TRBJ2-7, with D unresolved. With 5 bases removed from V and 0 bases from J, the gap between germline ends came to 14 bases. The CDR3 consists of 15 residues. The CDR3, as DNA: TGTGCCAGCAGTGAATGGGCTGATGACTCCTACGAGCAGTACTTC. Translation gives CASSEWADDSYEQYF.

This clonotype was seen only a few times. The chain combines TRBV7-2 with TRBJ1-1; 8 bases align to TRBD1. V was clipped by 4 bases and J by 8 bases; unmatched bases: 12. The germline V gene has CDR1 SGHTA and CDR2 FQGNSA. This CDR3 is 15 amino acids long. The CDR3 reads CASSWRTGGEGEAFF. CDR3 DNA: TGTGCCAGCAGCTGGCGTACAGGGGGAGAGGGGGAAGCTTTCTTT.

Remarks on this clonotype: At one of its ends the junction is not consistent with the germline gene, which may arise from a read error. This chain's CDR3 is CASSRGPQETQYF. The CDR3 bases are TGTGCTAGCAGCCGCGGGCCCCAAGAGACCCAGTACTTC. The V gene is TRBV7-3, the J gene TRBJ2-5; a possible D gene is TRBD2 (5 bases). CDR1 and CDR2 from the germline V gene are SGHTA and FQGTGA. The CDR3 is 13 amino acids.

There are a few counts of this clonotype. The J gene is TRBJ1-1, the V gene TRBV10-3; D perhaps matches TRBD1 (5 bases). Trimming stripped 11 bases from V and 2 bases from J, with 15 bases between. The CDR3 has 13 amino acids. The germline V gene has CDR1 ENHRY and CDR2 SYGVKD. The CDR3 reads CAVTGTVNTEAFF. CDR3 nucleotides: TGTGCCGTTACCGGGACGGTTAACACTGAAGCTTTCTTT.

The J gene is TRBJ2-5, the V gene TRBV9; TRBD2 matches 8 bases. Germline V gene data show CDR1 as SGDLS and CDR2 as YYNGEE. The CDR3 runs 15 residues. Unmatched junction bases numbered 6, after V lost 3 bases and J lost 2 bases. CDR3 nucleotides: TGTGCCAGCAGCGAGTCGGGAGGGCCTCAAGAGACCCAGTACTTC. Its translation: CASSESGGPQETQYF.

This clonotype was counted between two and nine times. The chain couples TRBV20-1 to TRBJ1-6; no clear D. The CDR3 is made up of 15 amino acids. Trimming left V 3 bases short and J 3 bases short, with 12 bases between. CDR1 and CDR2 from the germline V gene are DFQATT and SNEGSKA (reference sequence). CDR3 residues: CSASSRRNYNSPLHF. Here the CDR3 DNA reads TGCAGTGCTAGCTCACGGAGGAACTATAATTCACCCCTCCACTTT.

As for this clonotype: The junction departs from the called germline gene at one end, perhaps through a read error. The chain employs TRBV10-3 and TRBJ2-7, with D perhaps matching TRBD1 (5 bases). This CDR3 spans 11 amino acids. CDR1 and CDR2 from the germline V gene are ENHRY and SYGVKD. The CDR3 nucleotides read TGTGCCAGCAGTGGCCTCCGGAGACAGCACTTC. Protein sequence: CASSGLRRQHF.

The CDR3, as DNA: TGTGCCAGCAGCGGACTAGCGGGAATAACCGACGAGCAGTACTTC. Translating gives CASSGLAGITDEQYF. The chain couples TRBV12-3 or TRBV12-4 to TRBJ2-7; 12 bases align to TRBD2. The ends lost 6 bases at V and 5 bases at J; junction bases unmatched: 8. The CDR3 loop spans 15 amino acids.

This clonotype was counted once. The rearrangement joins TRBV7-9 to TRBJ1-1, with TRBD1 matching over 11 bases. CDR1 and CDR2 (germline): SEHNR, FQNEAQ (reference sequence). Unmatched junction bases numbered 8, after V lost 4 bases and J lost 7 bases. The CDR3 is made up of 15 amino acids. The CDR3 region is CASSSDRGPGLEAFF. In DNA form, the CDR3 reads TGTGCCAGCAGCTCGGACAGGGGGCCCGGGCTTGAAGCTTTCTTT.

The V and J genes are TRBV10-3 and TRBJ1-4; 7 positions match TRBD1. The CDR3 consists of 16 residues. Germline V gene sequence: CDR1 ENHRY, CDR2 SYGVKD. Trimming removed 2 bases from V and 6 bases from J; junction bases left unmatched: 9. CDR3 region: CAISEGQDIGDEKLFF. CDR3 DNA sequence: TGTGCCATCAGTGAGGGACAGGACATCGGAGATGAAAAACTGTTTTTT.

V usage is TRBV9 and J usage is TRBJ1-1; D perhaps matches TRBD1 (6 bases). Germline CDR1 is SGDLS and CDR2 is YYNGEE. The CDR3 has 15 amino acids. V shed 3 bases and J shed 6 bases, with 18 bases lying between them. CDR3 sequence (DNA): TGTGCCAGCAGCGAGGGGGGGACTTACAATGCTGAAGCTTTCTTT. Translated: CASSEGGTYNAEAFF.

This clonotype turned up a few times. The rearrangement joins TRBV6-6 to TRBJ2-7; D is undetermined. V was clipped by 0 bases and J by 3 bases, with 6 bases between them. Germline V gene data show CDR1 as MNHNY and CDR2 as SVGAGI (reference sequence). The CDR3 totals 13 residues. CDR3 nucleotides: TGTGCCAGCAGTTACTCGAAAATCTACGAGCAGTACTTC. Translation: CASSYSKIYEQYF.

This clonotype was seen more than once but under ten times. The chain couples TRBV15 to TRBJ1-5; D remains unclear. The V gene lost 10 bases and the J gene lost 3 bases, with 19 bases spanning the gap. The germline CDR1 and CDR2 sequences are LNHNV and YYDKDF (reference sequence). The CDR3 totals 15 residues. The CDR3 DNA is TGTGCCATCCCTTGTGGGCAGGAATCCAATCAGCCCCAGCATTTT. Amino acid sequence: CAIPCGQESNQPQHF.

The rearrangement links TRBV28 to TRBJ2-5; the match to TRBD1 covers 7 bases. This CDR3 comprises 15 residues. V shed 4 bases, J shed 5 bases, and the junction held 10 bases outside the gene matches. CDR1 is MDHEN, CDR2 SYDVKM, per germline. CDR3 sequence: CASSSEDRWGETQYF. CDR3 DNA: TGTGCCAGCAGTTCTGAGGACAGGTGGGGGGAGACCCAGTACTTC.

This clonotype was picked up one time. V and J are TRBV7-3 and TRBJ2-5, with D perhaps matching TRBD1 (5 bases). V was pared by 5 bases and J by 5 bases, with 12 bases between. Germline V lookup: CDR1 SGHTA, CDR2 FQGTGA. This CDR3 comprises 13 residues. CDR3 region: CASSTTGKETQYF. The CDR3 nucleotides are TGTGCCAGCAGCACCACAGGAAAGGAGACCCAGTACTTC.

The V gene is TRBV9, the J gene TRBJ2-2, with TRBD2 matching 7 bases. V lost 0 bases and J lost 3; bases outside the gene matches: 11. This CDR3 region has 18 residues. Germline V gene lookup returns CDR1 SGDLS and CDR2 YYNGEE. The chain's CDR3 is CASSVAIDGSGDTGELFF. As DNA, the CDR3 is TGTGCCAGCAGCGTAGCTATCGATGGCAGCGGGGACACCGGGGAGCTGTTTTTT.

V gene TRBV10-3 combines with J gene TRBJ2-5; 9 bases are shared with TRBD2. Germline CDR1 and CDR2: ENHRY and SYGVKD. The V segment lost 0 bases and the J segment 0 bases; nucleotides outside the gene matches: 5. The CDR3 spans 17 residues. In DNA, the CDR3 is TGTGCCATCAGTGAGTCCGGAAGGACTAGCGACCAAGAGACCCAGTACTTC. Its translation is CAISESGRTSDQETQYF.

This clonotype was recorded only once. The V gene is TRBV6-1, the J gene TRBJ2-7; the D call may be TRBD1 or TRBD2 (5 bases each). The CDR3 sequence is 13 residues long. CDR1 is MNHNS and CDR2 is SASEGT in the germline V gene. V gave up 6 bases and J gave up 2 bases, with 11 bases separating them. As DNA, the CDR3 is TGTGCCAGCAGAGGGACGGAACCCTACGAGCAGTACTTC. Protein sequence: CASRGTEPYEQYF.

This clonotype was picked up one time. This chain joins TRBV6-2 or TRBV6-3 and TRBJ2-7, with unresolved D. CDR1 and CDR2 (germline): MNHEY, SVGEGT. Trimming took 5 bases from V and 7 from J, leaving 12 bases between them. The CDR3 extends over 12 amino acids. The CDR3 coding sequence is TGTGCCAGCAGTGAGGACGGACGGGAGCAGTACTTC. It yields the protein CASSEDGREQYF.

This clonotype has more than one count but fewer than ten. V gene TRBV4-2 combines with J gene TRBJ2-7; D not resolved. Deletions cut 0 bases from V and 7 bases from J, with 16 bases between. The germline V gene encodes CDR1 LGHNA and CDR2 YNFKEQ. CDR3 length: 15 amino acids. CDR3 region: CASSQDVRASWEQYF. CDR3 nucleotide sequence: TGTGCCAGCAGCCAAGATGTGAGAGCCTCCTGGGAGCAGTACTTC.

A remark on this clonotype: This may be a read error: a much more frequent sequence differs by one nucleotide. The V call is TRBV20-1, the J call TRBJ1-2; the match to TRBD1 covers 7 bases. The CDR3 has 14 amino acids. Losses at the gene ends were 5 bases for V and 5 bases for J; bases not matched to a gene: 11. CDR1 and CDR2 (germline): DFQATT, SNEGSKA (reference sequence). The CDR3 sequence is CSARGGPTGYGYTF. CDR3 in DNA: TGCAGTGCTCGAGGGGGCCCCACCGGGTATGGCTACACCTTC.

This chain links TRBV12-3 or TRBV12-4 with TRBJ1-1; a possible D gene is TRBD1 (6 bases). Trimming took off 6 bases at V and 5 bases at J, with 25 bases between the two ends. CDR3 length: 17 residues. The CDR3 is CASRFGSGGAWSTEAFF. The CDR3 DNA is TGTGCCAGCAGGTTCGGGTCGGGGGGCGCGTGGAGTACTGAAGCTTTCTTT.

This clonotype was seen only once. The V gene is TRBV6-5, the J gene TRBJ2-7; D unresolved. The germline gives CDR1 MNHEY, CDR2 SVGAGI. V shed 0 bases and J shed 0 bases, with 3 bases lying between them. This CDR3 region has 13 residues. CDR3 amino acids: CASSYSNSYEQYF. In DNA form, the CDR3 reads TGTGCCAGCAGTTACTCCAACTCCTACGAGCAGTACTTC.

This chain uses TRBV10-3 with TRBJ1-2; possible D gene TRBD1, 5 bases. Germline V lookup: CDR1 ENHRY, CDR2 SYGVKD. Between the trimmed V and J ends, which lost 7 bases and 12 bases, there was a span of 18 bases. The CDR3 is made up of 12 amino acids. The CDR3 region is CAITDILSGNTF. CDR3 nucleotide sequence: TGTGCCATCACGGACATTCTCTCTGGAAACACCTTC.

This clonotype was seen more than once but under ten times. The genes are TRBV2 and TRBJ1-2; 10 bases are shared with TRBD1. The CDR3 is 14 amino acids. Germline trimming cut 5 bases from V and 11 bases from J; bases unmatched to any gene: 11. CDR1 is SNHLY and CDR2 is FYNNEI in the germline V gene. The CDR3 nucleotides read TGTGCCAGCAGTCCGACGGACAGGGGGTCAGTGTACACCTTC. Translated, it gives CASSPTDRGSVYTF. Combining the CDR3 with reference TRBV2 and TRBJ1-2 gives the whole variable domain EPEVTQTPSHQVTQMGQEVILRCVPISNHLYFYWYRQILGQKVEFLVSFYNNEISEKSEIFDDQFSVERPDGSNFTLKIRSTKLEDSAMYFCASSPTDRGSVYTFGSGTRLTVV.

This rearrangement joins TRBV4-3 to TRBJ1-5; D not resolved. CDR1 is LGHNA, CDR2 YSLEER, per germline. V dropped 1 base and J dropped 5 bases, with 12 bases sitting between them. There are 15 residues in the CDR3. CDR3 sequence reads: CASSQVTRKDQPQHF. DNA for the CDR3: TGCGCCAGCAGCCAAGTGACCAGGAAGGATCAGCCCCAGCATTTT.

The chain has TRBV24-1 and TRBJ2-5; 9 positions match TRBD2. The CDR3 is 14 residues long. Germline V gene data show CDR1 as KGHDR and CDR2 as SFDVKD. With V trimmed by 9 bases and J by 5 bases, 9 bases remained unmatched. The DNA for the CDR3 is TGTGCCACCGGTAGTAGCGGGAGTTCTGAGACCCAGTACTTC. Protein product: CATGSSGSSETQYF.

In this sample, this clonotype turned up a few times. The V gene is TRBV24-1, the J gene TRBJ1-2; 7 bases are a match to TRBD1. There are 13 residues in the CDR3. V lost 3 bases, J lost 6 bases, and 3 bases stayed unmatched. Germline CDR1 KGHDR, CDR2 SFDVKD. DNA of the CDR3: TGTGCCACCAGTGATCCGGGACAGAATGGCTACACCTTC. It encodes CATSDPGQNGYTF.

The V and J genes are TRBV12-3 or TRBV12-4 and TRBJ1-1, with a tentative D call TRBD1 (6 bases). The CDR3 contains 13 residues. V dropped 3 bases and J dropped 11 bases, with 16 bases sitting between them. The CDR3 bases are TGTGCCAGCAGTTTGGTAGATGTAGGGGGGGCTTTCTTT. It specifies CASSLVDVGGAFF.

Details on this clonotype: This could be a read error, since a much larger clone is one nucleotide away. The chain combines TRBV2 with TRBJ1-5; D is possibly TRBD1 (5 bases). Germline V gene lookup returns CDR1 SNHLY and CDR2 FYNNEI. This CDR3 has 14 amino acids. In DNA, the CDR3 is TGTACCAGCAGTGGTTCAGGGATGCGTCAGCCCCAGCATTTT. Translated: CTSSGSGMRQPQHF.